These T cell receptor beta chains were read from a single sample in a study of cytomegalovirus exposure and HLA in healthy donors. Measured with immunoSEQ multiplex PCR; TCRdb has only the in-frame clones, and not every one. The data hold some 120,000 clones, with roughly 78% observed a single time. Input material: PBMCs. These receptors came from a young man in good health and CMV-seropositive. Both conserved end residues are part of each CDR3. A D gene is named only where the DNA matches it firmly. Only part of the rows carry a size: once, few, many, or a class if the clone is expanded.

size	D	V	J	CDR3	DNA
NA	TRBD1	TRBV4-1	TRBJ2-7	CASSQEQGPGLSYEQYF	TGCGCCAGCAGCCAAGAACAGGGGCCCGGGCTCTCCTACGAGCAGTACTTC
few	TRBD2	TRBV29-1	TRBJ2-2	CSVAGDRRNTGELFF	TGCAGCGTCGCGGGGGACCGGCGGAACACCGGGGAGCTGTTTTTT
NA	NA	TRBV28	TRBJ1-3	CASSAPMELGNTIYF	TGTGCCAGCAGTGCCCCCATGGAGCTGGGAAACACCATATATTTT
NA	TRBD1	TRBV2	TRBJ2-7	CASSDRTGSYEQYF	TGTGCCAGCAGTGACAGGACAGGGTCCTACGAGCAGTACTTC
NA	TRBD1	TRBV4-2	TRBJ1-5	CASSQGDRGGQPQHF	TGTGCCAGCAGCCAAGGGGACAGGGGAGGTCAGCCCCAGCATTTT
NA	NA	TRBV5-1	TRBJ2-7	CASSPNTVLYEQYF	TGCGCCAGCAGCCCCAATACAGTACTCTACGAGCAGTACTTC
NA	NA	TRBV19	TRBJ2-1	CASSPPQGSQFF	TGTGCCAGTAGTCCCCCCCAGGGATCGCAGTTCTTC
NA	TRBD2	TRBV28	TRBJ2-5	CASSLTSGGGETQYF	TGTGCCAGCAGTTTGACTAGCGGGGGTGGTGAGACCCAGTACTTC
few	NA	TRBV7-6	TRBJ2-1	CASSLQGHNEQFF	TGTGCCAGCAGCCTACAGGGACACAATGAGCAGTTCTTC
once	NA	TRBV27	TRBJ1-1	CASSLVAAAEAFF	TGTGCCAGCAGTTTGGTCGCGGCTGCTGAAGCTTTCTTT
NA	NA	TRBV2	TRBJ1-1	CASRRGEGKTEAFF	TGTGCCAGCAGGCGGGGGGAAGGGAAGACTGAAGCTTTCTTT
NA	TRBD1	TRBV19	TRBJ1-4	CASTPRDRGKEKLFF	TGTGCCAGTACCCCCCGGGACAGGGGAAAAGAAAAACTGTTTTTT
NA	NA	TRBV6-5	TRBJ2-5	CASSSPTGRETQYF	TGTGCCAGCAGTTCCCCGACAGGGAGGGAGACCCAGTACTTC
NA	NA	TRBV19	TRBJ2-5	CASSTGSVSYQETQYF	TGTGCCAGTAGTACAGGCTCAGTCTCGTACCAAGAGACCCAGTACTTC
NA	NA	TRBV27	TRBJ1-6	CASSFLSGPLHF	TGTGCCAGCAGTTTCCTTTCCGGACCCCTCCACTTT
NA	TRBD1	TRBV27	TRBJ2-3	CASGDRRLGTDTQYF	TGTGCCAGCGGGGACAGGAGACTAGGGACAGATACGCAGTATTTT
NA	NA	TRBV5-1	TRBJ1-1	CASSLSRNTEAFF	TGCGCCAGCAGCTTGTCGCGGAACACTGAAGCTTTCTTT
NA	NA	TRBV5-1	TRBJ1-2	CASRGQTNYGYTF	TGCGCCAGCAGGGGCCAAACTAACTATGGCTACACCTTC
NA	TRBD1	TRBV27	TRBJ1-2	CATVGQGARGYTF	TGTGCCACTGTGGGTCAGGGGGCGCGCGGCTACACCTTC
NA	NA	TRBV7-2	TRBJ1-5	CASSDDRLQPQHF	TGTGCCAGCAGCGATGACAGGCTACAGCCCCAGCATTTT
NA	TRBD2	TRBV7-9	TRBJ2-7	CASSLAGAGGGEQYF	TGTGCCAGCAGCTTAGCCGGGGCGGGGGGCGGCGAGCAGTACTTC